The source of this TCR beta chain is a study of T cell responses to AZD1222 COVID-19 vaccine (dated by TCRdb to the early 2020s). Describing the broader study: AZD1222 recipients whose second dose came at about 4 weeks and those whose second dose came at about 12 weeks were combined into one group, since spike-specific TCR depth and breadth did not differ between the two schedules. TCR sequencing covered 230 to 250 trial participants: nearly 210 given two doses of AZD1222 and about 26 given two doses of MenACWY control vaccine. Trial participants were enrolled into age subgroups of 18-55, 56-69 and 70-plus years, which contained 148, 28 and 57 TCR-sequenced participants, respectively. General study outcomes and caveats: The 56-69-year group was small, and its depth increase did not reach significance, likely because of low power. Only six or seven AZD1222 recipients were SARS-CoV-2 seropositive at baseline, limiting conclusions about previously exposed vaccinees. The vaccine-associated CD4 TCRs covered the entire spike protein, and the dominant responses fell in regions 160-218 and 743-854. Reportedly, almost half of the unique spike-specific TCRs recognized epitopes lying outside the regions that are mutated in the B.1.351 and B.1.1.7 variants. No day 14 peak-response samples were available, so repertoires were characterized only after the peak T cell response. Spike-specific TCR breadth and depth rose significantly after two AZD1222 doses compared with day 0 and with MenACWY recipients. Participants were mostly white British and included more females than males, and it was suggested by the authors that clonal diversity may have been underestimated.

With regard to this clone: The target of this receptor is not known. No much larger clone is present one base from it, and per-base qualities are unavailable.

Interpreted using the paper, the time point label stands for: baseline before first vaccination. Vaccinee samples came from UK trials COV001 and COV002, including a single-blind randomized controlled phase 2/3 trial of AZD1222 (ChAdOx1 nCoV-19) in healthy adults. For TCRbeta chain sequencing, PBMC samples were collected from trial participants at day 0 and at day 28 after the second dose. The CDR3 regions of human TCRbeta chains were analyzed by immunosequencing. In the source study's methods: Repertoire TCRs were checked for matches against a reference library of SARS-CoV-2-specific TCRs that had been generated using the MIRA antigen-specificity platform. Breadth was defined as the fraction of unique TCRs that were SARS-CoV-2-associated. Depth was defined as the fraction of total T cells that were SARS-CoV-2-associated. Using the MIRA data, each spike-specific TCR was mapped to the spike region that the TCR reacts to and placed in a CD4 or CD8 class. Log10-transformed breadth and depth values were compared by one-way ANOVA with Sidak's multiple comparisons tests. In its TCRdb copy, this immuneACCESS table keeps in-frame sequences only and misses some clones. Where compared with another copy, unresolved V genes explain less than half of these, and the others have no known cause. V and J calls and clone size are those listed in that table; D and trimming were worked out from the DNA. In this sample the table shows roughly 97,000 clones, roughly 92% of which occur a single time. More than 4% of the sample comes from the top ten.

Trimmed from V: 7 bases; trimmed from J: 6 bases; junction bases lacking a gene match: 6. CDR1 and CDR2, per the germline V gene, are SNHLY and FYNNEI. The CDR3 numbers 14 residues from cysteine through phenylalanine. This entry keeps only the CDR3 DNA: 42 bases, framed from base 1. The sequence was collected from an adult in good health. Source: peripheral blood, taken on day 0 of AZD1222 vaccination. The chain uses TRBV2 and TRBJ1-6; 7 central nucleotides agree with TRBD1. The encoded CDR3 is CASTKGDSNSPLHF. At the DNA level, the sequence is TGTGCCAGCACCAAGGGGGACAGTAATTCACCCCTCCACTTT.